This T cell receptor (beta chain) was identified during a study of shared clonotypes between healthy human individuals. Across the study: The cohort comprised a couple of women and a few men. Their ages spanned 18 to 49 years.

Study conclusions and caveats: Generation probability values for non-shared clonotypes were lower than those for clonotypes shared by all four donors.

For this clone: Its target is unknown. Other DNA sequences from this sample encode an identical CDR3 as well.

Authors' data handling: Filtering was not the same, since immunoSEQ gave junction-only sequences without quality scores. Data came from immunoSEQ multiplex PCR; TCRdb stores just in-frame clones and leaves some out. That table gives V, J and clone size, and the DNA gave D and trimming. Counted here are under 2.5 million clones, 92% occurring once; the ten biggest clones make up around 0.35%. Germline assignment: CDR1 MDHEN and CDR2 SYDVKM. Trimming left V 2 bases short and J 1 base short, with 6 bases between. This CDR3 is 14 amino acids long. Both subsets, CD45RA+ naive and CD45RA-negative memory, were split from the CD4+ cells.

The chain combines TRBV28 with TRBJ2-1; perhaps TRBD2 as D (6 bases). This receptor was identified in a man between 18 and 35 years old in good health. Some clones in this sample may be carry-over from other donors' samples. The sequencing input was naive CD4+ T cells from PBMCs. Noted subset: CD45RA+ positively selected. The CDR3 here is CASSLSGSYNEQFF. The CDR3 nucleotides are TGTGCCAGCAGTTTAAGCGGGTCCTACAATGAGCAGTTCTTC. Complete variable domain (other parts from reference TRBV28 and TRBJ2-1): DVKVTQSSRYLVKRTGEKVFLECVQDMDHENMFWYRQDPGLGLRLIYFSYDVKMKEKGDIPEGYSVSREKKERFSLILESASTNQTSMYLCASSLSGSYNEQFFGPGTRLTVL.